The source of this T cell receptor beta chain is a study of blood T cell repertoires in COVID-19. Looking at the study overall: Samples of COVID-19 (acute and convalescent) were obtained from the United States, Italy and Spain. T cells, B-cell-depleted T cells, or PBMCs provided the cDNA or gDNA that served as material.

The germline V gene encodes CDR1 SGHRS and CDR2 YFSETQ. The CDR3 length is 11 residues. Trimming removed 4 bases at V and 5 bases at J, with 4 bases between. In the original workflow: Reference gene primer amplification in the assay estimated nucleated cell counts. The method was immunoSEQ multiplex PCR; TCRdb's version includes in-frame clones alone and lacks a portion of them. That table is the source of V, J and clone size, and D and trimming were worked out from the DNA. The data hold fewer than 4,500 clones, with more than 75% observed a single time. The sequence came from a human donor with active or convalescent COVID-19. The donor label of this sample is uncertain. Specimen: peripheral blood. This sequence joins TRBV5-1 and TRBJ2-1; D remains ambiguous. The CDR3 DNA reads TGCGCCAGCAGCCCCAACAATGAGCAGTTCTTC. Protein product: CASSPNNEQFF.